This TCR beta chain was captured in a study of blood T cell repertoires in COVID-19. The V end was cut by 9 bases, the J end by 7 bases, with 31 bases between. CDR3 length: 18 amino acids. Germline V gene data show CDR1 as LNHDA and CDR2 as SQIVND (reference sequence). Authors' methods: From reference gene primer amplification, estimates of nucleated cell counts were derived. The table came from immunoSEQ multiplex PCR; TCRdb's copy has only in-frame clones and leaves some out. The V and J calls and the clone size are those of that table, but D and trimming were determined from the DNA. Of under 200,000 clones listed, 85% to 95% are singletons.

The sequenced sample was peripheral blood. The clonotype comes from a man aged 50 or older with acute or convalescent COVID-19. This chain connects TRBV19 to TRBJ2-1, with D tentatively TRBD2 (5 bases). The CDR3 nucleotides read TGTGCCAGAACAGTGGAGGCGCTCACTAGAGGCCCGCGTAATGAGCAGTTCTTC. Translation: CARTVEALTRGPRNEQFF.